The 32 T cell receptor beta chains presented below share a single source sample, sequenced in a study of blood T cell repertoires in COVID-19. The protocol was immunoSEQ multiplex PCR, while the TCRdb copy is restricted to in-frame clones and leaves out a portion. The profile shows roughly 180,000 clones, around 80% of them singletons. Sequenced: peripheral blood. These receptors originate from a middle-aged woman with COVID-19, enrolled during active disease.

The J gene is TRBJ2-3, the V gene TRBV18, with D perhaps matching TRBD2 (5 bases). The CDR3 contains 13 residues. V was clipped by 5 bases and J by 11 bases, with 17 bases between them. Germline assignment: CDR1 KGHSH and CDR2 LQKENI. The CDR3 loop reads CASSATAGRGQYF. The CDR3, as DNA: TGTGCCAGCTCAGCCACGGCAGGTCGGGGGCAGTATTTT.

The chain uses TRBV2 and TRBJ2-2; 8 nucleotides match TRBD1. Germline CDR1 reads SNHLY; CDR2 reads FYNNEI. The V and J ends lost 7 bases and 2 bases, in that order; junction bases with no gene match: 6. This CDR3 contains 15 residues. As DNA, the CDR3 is TGTGCCAGCACCAGGACAGGGTTAAACACCGGGGAGCTGTTTTTT. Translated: CASTRTGLNTGELFF.

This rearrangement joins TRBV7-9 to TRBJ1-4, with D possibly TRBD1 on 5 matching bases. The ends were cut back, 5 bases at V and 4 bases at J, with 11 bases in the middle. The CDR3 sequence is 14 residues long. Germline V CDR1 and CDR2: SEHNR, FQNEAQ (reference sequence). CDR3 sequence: CASSPKRGNEKLFF. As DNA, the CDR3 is TGTGCCAGCAGCCCAAAAAGGGGTAATGAAAAACTGTTTTTT.

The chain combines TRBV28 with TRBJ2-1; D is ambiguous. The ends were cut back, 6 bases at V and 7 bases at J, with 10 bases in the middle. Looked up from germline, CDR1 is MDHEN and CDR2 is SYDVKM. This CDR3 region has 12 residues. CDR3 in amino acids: CASSQMKNEQFF. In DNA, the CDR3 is TGTGCCAGCAGCCAGATGAAGAATGAGCAGTTCTTC.

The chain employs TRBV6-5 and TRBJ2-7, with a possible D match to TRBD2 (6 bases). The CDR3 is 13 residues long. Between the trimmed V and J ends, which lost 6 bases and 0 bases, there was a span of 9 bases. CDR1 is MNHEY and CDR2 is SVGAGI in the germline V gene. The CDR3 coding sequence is TGTGCCAGCAGCGTAGCGGTCTCCTACGAGCAGTACTTC. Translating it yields CASSVAVSYEQYF.

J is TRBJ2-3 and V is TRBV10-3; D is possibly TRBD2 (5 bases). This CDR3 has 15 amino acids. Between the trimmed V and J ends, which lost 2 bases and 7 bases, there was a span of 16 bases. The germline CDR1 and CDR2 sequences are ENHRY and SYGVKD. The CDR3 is CAISETISAAYTQYF. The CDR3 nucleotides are TGTGCCATCAGTGAGACAATTTCAGCGGCGTATACGCAGTATTTT.

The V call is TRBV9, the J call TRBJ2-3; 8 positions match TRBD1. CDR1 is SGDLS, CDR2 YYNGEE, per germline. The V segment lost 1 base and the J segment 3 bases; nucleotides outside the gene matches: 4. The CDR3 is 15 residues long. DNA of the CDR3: TGTGCCAGCAGCGTACAGGGGGCTCTAACAGATACGCAGTATTTT. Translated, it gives CASSVQGALTDTQYF.

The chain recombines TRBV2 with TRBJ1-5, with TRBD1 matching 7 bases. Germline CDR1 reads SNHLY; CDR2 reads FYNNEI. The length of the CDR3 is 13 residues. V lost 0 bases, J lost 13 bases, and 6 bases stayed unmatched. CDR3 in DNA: TGTGCCAGCAGTGAAGCGCGTGAGGGGGCTCAGCATTTT. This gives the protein CASSEAREGAQHF.

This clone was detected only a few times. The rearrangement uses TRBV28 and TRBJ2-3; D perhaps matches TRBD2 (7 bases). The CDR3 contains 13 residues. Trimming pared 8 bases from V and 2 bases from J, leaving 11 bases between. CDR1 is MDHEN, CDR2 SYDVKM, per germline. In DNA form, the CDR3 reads TGTGCCAGCTCCGGGGGGCCCACAGATACGCAGTATTTT. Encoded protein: CASSGGPTDTQYF.

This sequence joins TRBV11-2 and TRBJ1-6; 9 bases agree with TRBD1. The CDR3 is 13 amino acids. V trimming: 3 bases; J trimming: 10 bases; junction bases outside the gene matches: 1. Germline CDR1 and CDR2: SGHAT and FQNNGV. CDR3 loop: CASSLDRGSPLHF. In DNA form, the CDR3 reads TGTGCCAGCAGCTTGGACAGGGGCTCACCCCTCCACTTT.

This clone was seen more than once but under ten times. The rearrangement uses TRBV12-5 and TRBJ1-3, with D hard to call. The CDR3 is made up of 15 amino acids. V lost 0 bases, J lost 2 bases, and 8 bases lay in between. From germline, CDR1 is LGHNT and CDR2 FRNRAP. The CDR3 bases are TGTGCTAGTGGTTTGGTAGGAGTCCCTGGAAACACCATATATTTT. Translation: CASGLVGVPGNTIYF.

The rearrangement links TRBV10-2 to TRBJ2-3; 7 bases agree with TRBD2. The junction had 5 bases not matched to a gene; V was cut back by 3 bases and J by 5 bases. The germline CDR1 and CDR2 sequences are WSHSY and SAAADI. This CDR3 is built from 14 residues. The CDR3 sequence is CASSDWGGRDTQYF. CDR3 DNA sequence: TGCGCCAGCAGTGATTGGGGGGGAAGAGATACGCAGTATTTT.

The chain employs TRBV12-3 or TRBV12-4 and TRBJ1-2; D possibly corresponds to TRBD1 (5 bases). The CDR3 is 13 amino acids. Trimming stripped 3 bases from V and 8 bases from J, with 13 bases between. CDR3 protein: CASSFQGAGGYTF. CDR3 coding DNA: TGTGCCAGCAGTTTCCAAGGGGCGGGAGGCTACACCTTC.

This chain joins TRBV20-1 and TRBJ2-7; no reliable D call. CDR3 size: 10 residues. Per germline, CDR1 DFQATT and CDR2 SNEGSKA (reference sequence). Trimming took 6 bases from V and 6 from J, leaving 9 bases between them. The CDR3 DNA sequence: TGCAGTGCGCCTAGAGGCGAGCAGTACTTC. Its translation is CSAPRGEQYF.

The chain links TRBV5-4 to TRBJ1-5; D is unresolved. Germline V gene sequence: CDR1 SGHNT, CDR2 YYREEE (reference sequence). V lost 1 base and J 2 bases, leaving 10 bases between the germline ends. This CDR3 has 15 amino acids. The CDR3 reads CASSLKEAGNQPQHF. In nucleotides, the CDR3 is TGTGCCAGCAGCTTGAAGGAGGCGGGCAATCAGCCCCAGCATTTT.

CDR3 sequence: CASSPRGQGAPMGELFF. CDR3 in DNA: TGTGCCAGCAGCCCTCGGGGACAGGGGGCCCCAATGGGGGAGCTGTTTTTT. The chain recombines TRBV11-3 with TRBJ2-2; TRBD1 aligns across 12 bases. V lost 5 bases, J lost 8 bases, and 12 bases stayed unmatched. CDR3 length equals 17 residues. Germline CDR1 is SGHNT and CDR2 is YENEEA. Using reference TRBV11-3 and TRBJ2-2 for the parts outside the CDR3, the full variable domain is EAGVVQSPRYKIIEKKQPVAFWCNPISGHNTLYWYLQNLGQGPELLIRYENEEAVDDSQLPKDRFSAERLKGVDSTLKIQPAELGDSAVYLCASSPRGQGAPMGELFFGEGSRLTVL.

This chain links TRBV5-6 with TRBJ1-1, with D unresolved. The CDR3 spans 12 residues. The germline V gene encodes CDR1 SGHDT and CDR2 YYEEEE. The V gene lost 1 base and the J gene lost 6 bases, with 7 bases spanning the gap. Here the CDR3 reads CASSLTPAEAFF. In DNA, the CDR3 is TGTGCCAGCAGCTTGACTCCCGCTGAAGCTTTCTTT.

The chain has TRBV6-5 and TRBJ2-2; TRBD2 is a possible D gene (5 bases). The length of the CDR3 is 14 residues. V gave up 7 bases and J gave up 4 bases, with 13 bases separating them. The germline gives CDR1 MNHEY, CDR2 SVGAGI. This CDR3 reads CASNPSSGTGELFF. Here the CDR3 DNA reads TGTGCCAGCAATCCCTCGAGCGGCACCGGGGAGCTGTTTTTT.

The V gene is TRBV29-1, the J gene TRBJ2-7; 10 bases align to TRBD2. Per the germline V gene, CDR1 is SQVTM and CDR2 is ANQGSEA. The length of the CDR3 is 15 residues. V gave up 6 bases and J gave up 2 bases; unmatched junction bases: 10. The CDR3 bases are TGCAGCGTCTGGACTAGCGGCTCCCAAACCTACGAGCAGTACTTC. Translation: CSVWTSGSQTYEQYF.

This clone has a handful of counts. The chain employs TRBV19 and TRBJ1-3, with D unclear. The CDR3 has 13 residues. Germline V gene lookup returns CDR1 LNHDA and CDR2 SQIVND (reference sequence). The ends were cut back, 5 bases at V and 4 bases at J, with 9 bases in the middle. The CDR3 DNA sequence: TGTGCCAGTAGTCTCCAGACAGGAAACACCATATATTTT. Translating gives CASSLQTGNTIYF.

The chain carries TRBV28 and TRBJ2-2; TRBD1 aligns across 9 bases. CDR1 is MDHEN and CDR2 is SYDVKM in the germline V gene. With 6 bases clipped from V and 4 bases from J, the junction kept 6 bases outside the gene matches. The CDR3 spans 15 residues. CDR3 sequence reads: CASRLGQGLTGELFF. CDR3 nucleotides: TGTGCCAGCAGGCTTGGACAGGGGCTCACCGGGGAGCTGTTTTTT.

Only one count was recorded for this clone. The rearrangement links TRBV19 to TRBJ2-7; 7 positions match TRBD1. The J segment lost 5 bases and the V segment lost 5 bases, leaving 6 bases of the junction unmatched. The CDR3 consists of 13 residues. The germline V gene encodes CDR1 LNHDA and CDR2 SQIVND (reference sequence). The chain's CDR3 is CASSSDRADEQYF. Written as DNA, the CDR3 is TGTGCCAGTAGTTCTGACAGGGCGGACGAGCAGTACTTC.

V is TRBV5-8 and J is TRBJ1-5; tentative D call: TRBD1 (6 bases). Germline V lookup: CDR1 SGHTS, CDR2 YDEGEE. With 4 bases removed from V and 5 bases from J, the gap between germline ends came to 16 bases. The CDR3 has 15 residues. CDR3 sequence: CASSPYTDSYQPQHF. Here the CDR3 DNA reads TGTGCCAGCAGCCCATATACGGACAGTTATCAGCCCCAGCATTTT.

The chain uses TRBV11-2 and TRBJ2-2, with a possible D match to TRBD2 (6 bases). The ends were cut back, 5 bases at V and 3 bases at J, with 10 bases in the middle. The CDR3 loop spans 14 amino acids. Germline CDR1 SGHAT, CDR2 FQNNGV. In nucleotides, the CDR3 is TGTGCCAGCAGCACAAGGAGGGACACCGGGGAGCTGTTTTTT. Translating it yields CASSTRRDTGELFF. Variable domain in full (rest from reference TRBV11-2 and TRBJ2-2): EAGVAQSPRYKIIEKRQSVAFWCNPISGHATLYWYQQILGQGPKLLIQFQNNGVVDDSQLPKDRFSAERLKGVDSTLKIQPAKLEDSAVYLCASSTRRDTGELFFGEGSRLTVL.

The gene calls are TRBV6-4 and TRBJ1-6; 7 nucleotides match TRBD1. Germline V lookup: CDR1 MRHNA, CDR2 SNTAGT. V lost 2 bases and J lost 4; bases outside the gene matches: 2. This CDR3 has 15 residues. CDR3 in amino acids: CASSDRGLYNSPLHF. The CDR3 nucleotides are TGTGCCAGCAGTGACAGGGGGCTTTATAATTCACCCCTCCACTTT.

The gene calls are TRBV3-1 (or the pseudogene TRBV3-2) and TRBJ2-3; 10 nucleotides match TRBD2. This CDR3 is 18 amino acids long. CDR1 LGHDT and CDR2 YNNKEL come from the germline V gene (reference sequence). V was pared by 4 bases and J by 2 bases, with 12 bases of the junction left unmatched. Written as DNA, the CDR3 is TGTGCCAGCAGCCCAACCACATTAGCGGGAGGTCCCACAGATACGCAGTATTTT. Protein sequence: CASSPTTLAGGPTDTQYF.

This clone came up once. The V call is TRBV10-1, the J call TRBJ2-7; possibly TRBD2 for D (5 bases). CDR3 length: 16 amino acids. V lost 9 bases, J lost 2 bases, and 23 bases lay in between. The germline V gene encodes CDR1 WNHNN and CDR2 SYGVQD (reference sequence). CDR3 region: CASSGERSSNPYEQYF. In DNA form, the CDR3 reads TGCGCCAGTTCCGGGGAACGGTCGTCAAACCCCTACGAGCAGTACTTC.

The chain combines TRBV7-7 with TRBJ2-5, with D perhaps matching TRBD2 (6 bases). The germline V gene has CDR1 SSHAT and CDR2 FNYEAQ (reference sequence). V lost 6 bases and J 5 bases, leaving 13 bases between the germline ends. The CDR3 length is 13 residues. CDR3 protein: CASSRGGWETQYF. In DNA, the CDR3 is TGTGCCAGCAGTCGCGGAGGGTGGGAGACCCAGTACTTC. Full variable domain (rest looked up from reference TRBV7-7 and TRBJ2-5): GAGVSQSPRYKVTKRGQDVTLRCDPISSHATLYWYQQALGQGPEFLTYFNYEAQPDKSGLPSDRFSAERPEGSISTLTIQRTEQRDSAMYRCASSRGGWETQYFGPGTRLLVL.

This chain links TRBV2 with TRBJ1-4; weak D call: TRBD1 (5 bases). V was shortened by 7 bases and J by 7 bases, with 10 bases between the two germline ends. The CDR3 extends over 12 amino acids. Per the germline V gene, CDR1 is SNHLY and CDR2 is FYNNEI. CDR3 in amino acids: CASTGQGEKLFF. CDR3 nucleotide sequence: TGTGCCAGCACAGGGCAAGGTGAAAAACTGTTTTTT.

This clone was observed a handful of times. The CDR3 DNA reads TGTGCCAGCAGCTTAGCGGGAGCGATCTCCTACGAGCAGTACTTC. It encodes CASSLAGAISYEQYF. The chain combines TRBV6-5 with TRBJ2-7, with TRBD2 matching 9 bases. Germline lookup yields CDR1 MNHEY and CDR2 SVGAGI. V was pared by 6 bases and J by 0 bases, with 6 bases of the junction left unmatched. The CDR3 is 15 amino acids.

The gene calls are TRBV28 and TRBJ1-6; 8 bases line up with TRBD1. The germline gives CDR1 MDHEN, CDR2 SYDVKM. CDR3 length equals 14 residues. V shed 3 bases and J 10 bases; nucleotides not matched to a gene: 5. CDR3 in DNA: TGTGCCAGCAGTTTTATAGGGACAGGATCACCCCTCCACTTT. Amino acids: CASSFIGTGSPLHF. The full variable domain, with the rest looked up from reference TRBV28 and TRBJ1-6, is DVKVTQSSRYLVKRTGEKVFLECVQDMDHENMFWYRQDPGLGLRLIYFSYDVKMKEKGDIPEGYSVSREKKERFSLILESASTNQTSMYLCASSFIGTGSPLHFGNGTRLTVT.

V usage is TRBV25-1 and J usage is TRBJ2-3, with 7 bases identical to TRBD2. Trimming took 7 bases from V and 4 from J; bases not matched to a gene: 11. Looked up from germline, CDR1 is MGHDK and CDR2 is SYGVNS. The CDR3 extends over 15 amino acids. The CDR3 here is CASTRGRERADTQYF. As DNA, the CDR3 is TGTGCCAGCACCCGAGGGCGGGAGAGGGCAGATACGCAGTATTTT.